These 16 T cell receptor beta chains were sequenced from one sample in a study of response to subunit inactivated influenza vaccine. TCRdb reprocessed the RT-PCR reads with MiXCR, giving one entry per CDR3 protein. The sample carries more than 700,000 distinct CDR3 sequences, approximately 22% recorded once. Specimen: PBMCs from blood, collected 5 days after vaccination. These receptors were taken from a man aged 45-65 years who received an inactivated influenza vaccine.

The chain joins TRBV20-1 to TRBJ2-1, with 9 positions matching TRBD1. The CDR3 is 17 residues long. Looked up from germline, CDR1 is DFQATT and CDR2 is SNEGSKA (reference sequence). Trimming cost V 1 base and J 0 bases; bases outside gene matches: 7. CDR3 in DNA: TGCAGTGCTAGAGCAATACTGACAGGGGGCTCCTACAATGAGCAGTTCTTC. Translation: CSARAILTGGSYNEQFF.

At least ten counts were recorded for this clonotype. The J gene is TRBJ2-7, the V gene TRBV5-1, with 7 bases identical to TRBD1. CDR3 length: 13 amino acids. The junction had 6 bases not matched to a gene; V was cut back by 3 bases and J by 6 bases. Germline CDR1 reads SGHRS; CDR2 reads YFSETQ. The CDR3 DNA follows: TGCGCCAGCAGCTGGAACAGGGGTGGCGAGCAGTACTTC. Protein sequence: CASSWNRGGEQYF.

This chain joins TRBV20-1 and TRBJ1-2, with D possibly being TRBD1 (5 bases). Per germline, CDR1 DFQATT and CDR2 SNEGSKA (reference sequence). V shed 4 bases and J shed 7 bases, with 13 bases lying between them. The CDR3 is made up of 12 amino acids. CDR3 coding DNA: TGCAGTGCTACGACCAGGGCGTCTGGCTACACCTTC. Translating gives CSATTRASGYTF.

This sequence joins TRBV5-1 and TRBJ2-1; a weak D match, TRBD1 (6 bases). Germline lookup yields CDR1 SGHRS and CDR2 YFSETQ. Trimming cost V 5 bases and J 9 bases, with 15 bases left between them. This CDR3 is built from 13 residues. The CDR3 is CASRDTGMGEQFF. The CDR3 DNA is TGCGCCAGCAGAGATACAGGGATGGGTGAGCAGTTCTTC.

The table lists this clonotype with a few counts. V usage is TRBV7-9 and J usage is TRBJ1-6; 8 nucleotides match TRBD1. V dropped 1 base and J dropped 11; count of bases not matched to a gene: 7. CDR1 and CDR2 from the germline V gene are SEHNR and FQNEAQ (reference sequence). The CDR3 length is 15 residues. The CDR3 protein is CASSLVEDRGAPLHF. CDR3 in DNA: TGTGCCAGCAGCTTAGTAGAAGACAGGGGTGCACCCCTCCACTTT. The complete variable domain, with remaining parts taken from reference TRBV7-9 and TRBJ1-6, reads DTGVSQNPRHKITKRGQNVTFRCDPISEHNRLYWYRQTLGQGPEFLTYFQNEAQLEKSRLLSDRFSAERPKGSFSTLEIQRTEQGDSAMYLCASSLVEDRGAPLHFGNGTRLTVT.

This sequence joins TRBV19 and TRBJ2-7; D is uncertain. Looked up from germline, CDR1 is LNHDA and CDR2 is SQIVND (reference sequence). Deletions cut 0 bases from V and 3 bases from J, with 12 bases between. The CDR3 is made up of 15 amino acids. The CDR3 DNA reads TGTGCCAGTAGTATAGATCACAACACGGACTACGAGCAGTACTTC. It translates to CASSIDHNTDYEQYF. Based on the CDR3 plus reference TRBV19 and TRBJ2-7, the full variable domain is DGGITQSPKYLFRKEGQNVTLSCEQNLNHDAMYWYRQDPGQGLRLIYYSQIVNDFQKGDIAEGYSVSREKKESFPLTVTSAQKNPTAFYLCASSIDHNTDYEQYFGPGTRLTVT.

V gene TRBV12-3 or TRBV12-4 combines with J gene TRBJ1-2; TRBD1 might be the D (5 bases). V was clipped by 6 bases and J by 2 bases, with 13 bases between them. This CDR3 has 14 residues. The CDR3: CASRESGINYGYTF. The CDR3 DNA reads TGTGCCAGCAGAGAATCAGGGATCAACTATGGCTACACCTTC.

This clonotype was seen only a few times. CDR3 protein: CASSRGGGAQPQHF. The CDR3 DNA sequence: TGTGCCAGCAGCCGTGGGGGGGGTGCTCAGCCCCAGCATTTT. J is TRBJ1-5 and V is TRBV6-1, with D perhaps TRBD1 (5 bases). The CDR3 has 14 residues. The V end lost 6 bases, the J end lost 6 bases, and 15 bases lay between the germline ends. In germline, CDR1 is MNHNS, CDR2 SASEGT.

This clonotype appeared a few times. CDR3 nucleotide sequence: TGTGCCAGCAGTTACCGCTTTTTCCCGGGACAGGCGAACACTGAAGCTTTCTTT. This codes for CASSYRFFPGQANTEAFF. The chain joins TRBV6-5 to TRBJ1-1; 8 bases match TRBD1. J lost 1 base, V lost 2 bases, and 12 bases had no gene match. Per germline, CDR1 MNHEY and CDR2 SVGAGI. This CDR3 region has 18 residues.

This clonotype has just a few counts. The gene calls are TRBV6-6 and TRBJ1-6, with 10 bases lining up with TRBD1. CDR1 is MNHNY and CDR2 is SVGAGI in the germline V gene (reference sequence). The CDR3 extends over 12 amino acids. V shed 5 bases, J shed 12 bases, and the junction held 1 base outside the gene matches. CDR3 residues: CASSGQGGPLHF. The CDR3 bases are TGTGCCAGCAGTGGACAGGGGGGACCCCTCCACTTT.

This clonotype was observed a handful of times. This chain connects TRBV6-1 to TRBJ2-3, with D possibly being TRBD2 (5 bases). CDR3 size: 15 residues. CDR1 and CDR2 from the germline V gene are MNHNS and SASEGT. Trimming removed 6 bases at V and 2 bases at J, with 15 bases between. The CDR3 bases are TGTGCCAGCAGAAAGAGGGCCCTCAACACAGATACGCAGTATTTT. It specifies CASRKRALNTDTQYF.

This clonotype occurred a few times. The rearrangement joins TRBV20-1 to TRBJ1-1, with no clear D. The CDR3 loop spans 15 amino acids. Germline values: CDR1 DFQATT, CDR2 SNEGSKA (reference sequence). V lost 1 base, J lost 1 base, and 13 bases lay in between. CDR3 protein: CSARVGSSGNTEAFF. The CDR3 DNA sequence: TGCAGTGCTAGAGTTGGGTCATCAGGGAACACTGAAGCTTTCTTT.

This sequence joins TRBV5-1 and TRBJ2-7; tentative D call: TRBD1 (6 bases). The CDR3 sequence is 16 residues long. Germline V gene data show CDR1 as SGHRS and CDR2 as YFSETQ. Trimming took 0 bases from V and 2 from J, leaving 15 bases between them. DNA for the CDR3: TGCGCCAGCAGCTTGGACAGGGATGTAATGACCTACGAGCAGTACTTC. Translating it yields CASSLDRDVMTYEQYF.

This clonotype was observed a handful of times. The J gene is TRBJ2-7, the V gene TRBV5-1; 8 nucleotides line up with TRBD1. The V gene end was trimmed by 1 base and the J gene end by 5 bases; junction bases not matched to a gene: 5. In germline, CDR1 is SGHRS, CDR2 YFSETQ. The CDR3 sequence is 14 residues long. The CDR3 DNA is TGCGCCAGCAGCTTGCGTCAGGGGGCCCACGAGCAGTACTTC. It codes for CASSLRQGAHEQYF.

The chain combines TRBV7-9 with TRBJ2-3; 7 positions agree with TRBD2. The V segment lost 5 bases and the J segment 0 bases; nucleotides outside the gene matches: 11. This CDR3 region has 17 residues. Per the germline V gene, CDR1 is SEHNR and CDR2 is FQNEAQ (reference sequence). The CDR3 loop reads CASSPQRSGTSTDTQYF. CDR3 nucleotides: TGTGCCAGCAGCCCCCAACGGAGCGGGACTAGCACAGATACGCAGTATTTT.

The chain carries TRBV7-8 and TRBJ2-1; D unresolved. Looked up from germline, CDR1 is SGHVS and CDR2 is FQNEAQ. The V gene lost 4 bases and the J gene lost 8 bases, with 12 bases spanning the gap. The CDR3 consists of 13 residues. CDR3 nucleotides: TGTGCCAGCAGCTCTAATAGGGTTGATGAGCAGTTCTTC. This translates into CASSSNRVDEQFF.